The clone carrying this T cell receptor (beta chain) appeared many times. Its antigen remains unidentified. The time point is: sample taken at primary tumor resection. TCRdb re-called the 5' RACE reads through MiXCR, storing one row per CDR3 protein. Of 7,500 to 9,000 distinct CDR3 sequences in the sample, roughly 7% were seen once. The data originate from a study of spatial heterogeneity in lung cancer. On the study more broadly: Among detected sequences, beta-chain ones consistently exceeded alpha-chain ones in number.

Trimming left V 0 bases short and J 0 bases short, with 9 bases between. This CDR3 has 15 amino acids. Germline CDR1 reads SQVTM; CDR2 reads ANQGSEA. Study-level points and caveats: Tumor mutation count correlated with how many alpha and beta TCRs expanded intratumorally.

The receptor's source is a male donor with early-stage non-small cell lung cancer. The chain carries TRBV29-1 and TRBJ2-1; D is uncertain. Sample: lung tumor tissue, taken at surgery. CDR3 bases: TGCAGCGTTGAAGAGGTTTTTTCCTCCTACAATGAGCAGTTCTTC. It yields the protein CSVEEVFSSYNEQFF.